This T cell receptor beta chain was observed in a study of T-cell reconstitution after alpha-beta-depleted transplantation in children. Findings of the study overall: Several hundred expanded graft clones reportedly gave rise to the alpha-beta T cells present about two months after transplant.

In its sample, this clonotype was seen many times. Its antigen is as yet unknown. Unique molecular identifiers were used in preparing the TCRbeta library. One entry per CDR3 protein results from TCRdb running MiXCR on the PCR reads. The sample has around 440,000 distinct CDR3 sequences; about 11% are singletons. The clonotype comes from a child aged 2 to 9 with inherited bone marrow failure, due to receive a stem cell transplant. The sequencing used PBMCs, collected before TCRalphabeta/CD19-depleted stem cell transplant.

The CDR3 nucleotides read TGTGCCAGCAGCACCCCACAAAAGACAGGGAAGTTTGATACGCAGTATTTT. This translates into CASSTPQKTGKFDTQYF. The J gene is TRBJ2-3, the V gene TRBV7-2, with 7 bases matching TRBD1. With 5 bases clipped from V and 6 bases from J, the junction kept 17 bases outside the gene matches. Germline CDR1 is SGHTA and CDR2 is FQGNSA. This CDR3 has 17 amino acids.